The 18 T cell receptor beta chains below all came from one sample that was sequenced in a study of T-cell memory formation after mild COVID-19. Each CDR3 protein gets one entry after TCRdb re-called the 5' RACE reads with MiXCR. The table includes around 180,000 distinct CDR3 sequences, approximately 17% detected once. Sequences were obtained from PBMCs or a T cell subset sorted from them (not recorded which). Receptor source: a man between 18 and 35 years old who had mild COVID-19 (a few samples of this study predate the infection). Cell type and time point are not known.

The sample holds many counts of this clonotype. J is TRBJ1-1 and V is TRBV25-1; D gene uncertain. The CDR3 has 11 residues. The germline CDR1 and CDR2 sequences are MGHDK and SYGVNS. Deletions cut 5 bases from V and 1 base from J, with 2 bases between. The CDR3 here is CASSRNTEAFF. The CDR3 DNA sequence: TGTGCCAGCAGTAGGAACACTGAAGCTTTCTTT.

This clonotype was detected many times. This chain uses TRBV6-5 with TRBJ1-3, with D possibly TRBD1 on 6 matching bases. The CDR3 covers 16 residues. The germline V and J ends were trimmed by 5 bases and 0 bases, with 14 bases remaining between them. Germline V gene data show CDR1 as MNHEY and CDR2 as SVGAGI. The CDR3 loop is CASSPGAGSSGNTIYF. CDR3 bases: TGTGCCAGCAGTCCAGGGGCGGGGAGCTCTGGAAACACCATATATTTT.

The rearrangement uses TRBV9 and TRBJ2-1; 7 bases match TRBD2. In germline, CDR1 is SGDLS, CDR2 YYNGEE. Trimming at V came to 3 bases and at J to 1 base, leaving 1 base not matched to a gene. This CDR3 comprises 14 residues. CDR3 in DNA: TGTGCCAGCAGCGCCGGGGGGTCCTACAATGAGCAGTTCTTC. This codes for CASSAGGSYNEQFF.

This clonotype was picked up a small number of times. The chain recombines TRBV12-3 or TRBV12-4 with TRBJ2-5; D is perhaps TRBD1 (5 bases). Trimming took 4 bases from V and 5 from J, leaving 8 bases between them. This CDR3 spans 12 amino acids. CDR3 DNA sequence: TGTGCCAGCAGTTACAGGCCGGAGACCCAGTACTTC. Protein: CASSYRPETQYF.

In its sample, this clonotype was seen many times. This chain joins TRBV28 and TRBJ2-5, with D uncertain. Germline V gives CDR1 MDHEN, CDR2 SYDVKM. The CDR3 extends over 13 amino acids. Trimming stripped 3 bases from V and 1 base from J, with 6 bases between. This CDR3 is CASSFPAQETQYF. DNA of the CDR3: TGTGCCAGCAGTTTTCCGGCCCAAGAGACCCAGTACTTC.

CDR3 bases: TGCGCCAGCAGCCCGTACACCCCGGGACAGGGGAAAGGGGGCTACACCTTC. It specifies CASSPYTPGQGKGGYTF. V is TRBV4-3 and J is TRBJ1-2, with 10 bases that match TRBD1. V lost 4 bases, J lost 8 bases, and 16 bases stayed unmatched. The CDR3 sequence is 17 residues long. The V gene's germline CDR1 is LGHNA and CDR2 YSLEER.

This clonotype was found a few times. The V call is TRBV11-2, the J call TRBJ2-3; no reliable D call. Trimming shortened V by 1 base and J by 0 bases, and 17 bases separated the two germline ends. Germline CDR1 is SGHAT and CDR2 is FQNNGV. CDR3 length: 18 residues. CDR3 coding DNA: TGTGCCAGCAGCTTAGGTACCTTAGCATTTGCTAGCACAGATACGCAGTATTTT. Residues: CASSLGTLAFASTDTQYF.

The V gene is TRBV6-4, the J gene TRBJ2-1; 8 bases map to TRBD2. The ends lost 0 bases at V and 11 bases at J; junction bases unmatched: 12. CDR1 is MRHNA, CDR2 SNTAGT, per germline. This CDR3 has 16 residues. This chain's CDR3 is CASSDSTSGGRVKQFF. As DNA, the CDR3 is TGTGCCAGCAGTGACTCGACATCGGGGGGGCGCGTCAAGCAGTTCTTC.

V gene TRBV28 combines with J gene TRBJ2-1; 7 bases fit TRBD2. Germline-derived CDR1 and CDR2 are MDHEN and SYDVKM. J gave up 3 bases and V 6 bases, and 5 bases lay outside the gene matches. The CDR3 loop spans 14 amino acids. The CDR3 sequence is CASRPGGNYNEQFF. DNA for the CDR3: TGTGCCAGCAGACCCGGGGGGAACTACAATGAGCAGTTCTTC.

This clonotype has a handful of counts. The rearrangement uses TRBV11-3 and TRBJ2-1; TRBD2 aligns across 11 bases. V was pared by 2 bases and J by 5 bases, with 2 bases of the junction left unmatched. Germline V gene data show CDR1 as SGHNT and CDR2 as YENEEA. The CDR3 runs 15 residues. CDR3 protein: CASSLSSGGHNEQFF. The CDR3 DNA reads TGTGCCAGCAGCTTATCTAGCGGGGGGCACAATGAGCAGTTCTTC.

This clonotype was detected only a few times. The CDR3 loop is CSARLGQGKETQYF. For the CDR3, the DNA is TGCAGTGCTAGACTGGGACAGGGTAAAGAGACCCAGTACTTC. The chain couples TRBV20-1 to TRBJ2-5; the match to TRBD1 covers 9 bases. The germline V gene encodes CDR1 DFQATT and CDR2 SNEGSKA (reference sequence). This CDR3 has 14 amino acids. The V gene end was trimmed by 2 bases and the J gene end by 3 bases; junction bases not matched to a gene: 4.

The V and J genes are TRBV6-1 and TRBJ1-5, with D hard to call. This CDR3 has 15 residues. The V gene's germline CDR1 is MNHNS and CDR2 SASEGT. Trimming stripped 5 bases from V and 0 bases from J, with 11 bases between. This chain's CDR3 is CASSLGWSSNQPQHF. As DNA, the CDR3 is TGTGCCAGCAGTTTGGGGTGGTCTAGCAATCAGCCCCAGCATTTT.

The sample holds a few counts of this clonotype. This sequence joins TRBV15 and TRBJ2-6, with a weak D call TRBD2 (5 bases). This CDR3 is built from 17 residues. The germline V gene has CDR1 LNHNV and CDR2 YYDKDF (reference sequence). Trimming took 5 bases from V and 0 from J, leaving 14 bases between them. In nucleotides, the CDR3 is TGTGCCACCAGCCCACCTTTGGCGGGCTCTGGGGCCAACGTCCTGACTTTC. Its protein product is CATSPPLAGSGANVLTF.

The rearrangement joins TRBV29-1 to TRBJ1-1, with 8 bases aligning to TRBD1. Looked up from germline, CDR1 is SQVTM and CDR2 is ANQGSEA. The CDR3 covers 15 residues. V lost 1 base to trimming and J lost 5 bases; unmatched junction nucleotides: 9. CDR3 DNA sequence: TGCAGCGTTGAAGGGCGTCAGGGGGCGCGAACTGAAGCTTTCTTT. Translated, it gives CSVEGRQGARTEAFF.

This chain joins TRBV5-1 and TRBJ1-2, with D maybe TRBD1 (5 bases). This CDR3 is built from 14 residues. Germline values: CDR1 SGHRS, CDR2 YFSETQ. V was shortened by 6 bases and J by 0 bases, with 12 bases between the two germline ends. The chain's CDR3 is CASTGRTSNYGYTF. The CDR3 nucleotides read TGCGCCAGCACGGGACGTACGTCTAACTATGGCTACACCTTC.

The chain combines TRBV29-1 with TRBJ2-3; D is tentatively TRBD1 or TRBD2 (5 bases each). The V end was cut by 1 base, the J end by 2 bases, with 13 bases between. Germline CDR1 SQVTM, CDR2 ANQGSEA. The CDR3 extends over 15 amino acids. The CDR3 sequence: CSVEGGGPSTDTQYF. The CDR3 DNA follows: TGCAGCGTTGAAGGTGGGGGACCGTCCACAGATACGCAGTATTTT.

This clonotype came up many times. The chain uses TRBV5-1 and TRBJ2-5; D call uncertain. The CDR3 is 15 residues long. Germline V gives CDR1 SGHRS, CDR2 YFSETQ. With 2 bases removed from V and 3 bases from J, the gap between germline ends came to 14 bases. The CDR3: CASSLSFRTEETQYF. As DNA, the CDR3 is TGCGCCAGCAGCTTATCGTTCCGGACCGAAGAGACCCAGTACTTC.

This clonotype was recorded a few times. The gene calls are TRBV10-3 and TRBJ2-7; D call uncertain. This CDR3 region has 12 residues. Trimming stripped 8 bases from V and 1 base from J, with 9 bases between. Germline V CDR1 and CDR2: ENHRY, SYGVKD. The CDR3 bases are TGTGCCATCGGCAGTCCTTCCTACGAGCAGTACTTC. This encodes CAIGSPSYEQYF.